The 27 T cell receptor beta chains presented below share a single source sample, sequenced in a study of identical twins. One entry per CDR3 protein results from TCRdb running MiXCR on the 5' RACE reads. This table holds some 790,000 distinct CDR3 sequences, about 18% found once. The sample was also reused in another study, on T cells expressing NK-cell markers.

Material: PBMCs. The receptor source for this set is a woman aged 18-30 years in good health.

The rearrangement uses TRBV3-1 and TRBJ2-1, with a tentative D call TRBD2 (5 bases). Trimming took off 3 bases at V and 8 bases at J, with 8 bases between the two ends. The CDR3 covers 12 residues. CDR1 is LGHDT and CDR2 is YNNKEL in the germline V gene (reference sequence). The CDR3 is CASSHLADEQFF. Here the CDR3 DNA reads TGTGCCAGCAGCCACCTAGCTGATGAGCAGTTCTTC.

This chain joins TRBV20-1 and TRBJ1-4, with D possibly TRBD1 on 5 matching bases. The V end lost 6 bases, the J end lost 7 bases, and 18 bases lay between the germline ends. Germline lookup yields CDR1 DFQATT and CDR2 SNEGSKA (reference sequence). The CDR3 loop spans 14 amino acids. The CDR3 protein is CSARDPSKGEKLFF. The CDR3 DNA reads TGCAGTGCCCGGGACCCCTCAAAGGGTGAAAAACTGTTTTTT.

This clonotype has a count of ten or more. The chain is built from TRBV20-1 and TRBJ1-1; 9 nucleotides match TRBD1. V was pared by 5 bases and J by 4 bases, with 11 bases of the junction left unmatched. Germline lookup yields CDR1 DFQATT and CDR2 SNEGSKA (reference sequence). The CDR3 has 15 residues. The CDR3 DNA follows: TGCAGTGCTCCCCCTACAGGGGGCAAGGCCACTGAAGCTTTCTTT. It yields the protein CSAPPTGGKATEAFF.

The sample holds a few counts of this clonotype. The rearrangement joins TRBV24-1 to TRBJ2-1; D is unresolved. The germline V gene has CDR1 KGHDR and CDR2 SFDVKD. The CDR3 is 14 residues long. V was pared by 4 bases and J by 10 bases, with 16 bases between. The CDR3 here is CATSDPFHPWEQFF. DNA of the CDR3: TGTGCCACCAGTGACCCGTTCCATCCATGGGAGCAGTTCTTC.

This chain links TRBV10-2 with TRBJ2-5; D gene ambiguous. This CDR3 has 15 residues. Germline-derived CDR1 and CDR2 are WSHSY and SAAADI. V gave up 0 bases and J gave up 1 base, with 9 bases separating them. The CDR3: CASSESNRPQETQYF. In DNA, the CDR3 is TGCGCCAGCAGTGAGTCTAACAGACCCCAAGAGACCCAGTACTTC.

This clonotype was found a few times. The chain has TRBV5-1 and TRBJ2-1, with D maybe TRBD1 (6 bases). Trimming stripped 4 bases from V and 4 bases from J, with 9 bases between. The V gene's germline CDR1 is SGHRS and CDR2 YFSETQ. The CDR3 totals 13 residues. DNA for the CDR3: TGCGCCAGCAGCATAGACAGGTACAATGAGCAGTTCTTC. Protein product: CASSIDRYNEQFF.

The V gene is TRBV20-1, the J gene TRBJ2-3, with 7 bases aligning to TRBD2. Unmatched junction bases numbered 5, after V lost 0 bases and J lost 2 bases. This CDR3 has 15 residues. From germline, CDR1 is DFQATT and CDR2 SNEGSKA (reference sequence). DNA of the CDR3: TGCAGTGCTAGAGACCAGCGGGGAAACACAGATACGCAGTATTTT. Protein product: CSARDQRGNTDTQYF.

The chain carries TRBV7-8 and TRBJ2-3; D ambiguous. The length of the CDR3 is 17 residues. Germline V gene lookup returns CDR1 SGHVS and CDR2 FQNEAQ. Trimming removed 1 base at V and 3 bases at J, with 17 bases between. CDR3 region: CASSLGPGVDRTDTQYF. CDR3 nucleotide sequence: TGTGCCAGCAGCTTAGGCCCAGGAGTCGATCGGACAGATACGCAGTATTTT. Together with reference TRBV7-8 and TRBJ2-3, the CDR3 gives the full variable domain: GAGVSQSPRYKVAKRGQDVALRCDPISGHVSLFWYQQALGQGPEFLTYFQNEAQLDKSGLPSDRFFAERPEGSVSTLKIQRTQQEDSAVYLCASSLGPGVDRTDTQYFGPGTRLTVL.

The chain carries TRBV9 and TRBJ1-5; D not resolved. The CDR3 runs to 13 residues. V lost 0 bases to trimming and J lost 5 bases, with 6 bases between them. Germline V gene data show CDR1 as SGDLS and CDR2 as YYNGEE. The CDR3: CASSVGPHQPQHF. CDR3 nucleotide sequence: TGTGCCAGCAGCGTAGGACCCCATCAGCCCCAGCATTTT. Together with reference TRBV9 and TRBJ1-5, the CDR3 gives the full variable domain: DSGVTQTPKHLITATGQRVTLRCSPRSGDLSVYWYQQSLDQGLQFLIQYYNGEERAKGNILERFSAQQFPDLHSELNLSSLELGDSALYFCASSVGPHQPQHFGDGTRLSIL.

This clonotype was counted a few times. The CDR3 is CASSSPRDYHEQYF. The CDR3 nucleotides are TGTGCCAGCAGTAGCCCCCGGGACTACCACGAGCAGTACTTC. The chain links TRBV6-1 to TRBJ2-7, with TRBD2 matching 7 bases. This CDR3 is built from 14 residues. The V gene's germline CDR1 is MNHNS and CDR2 SASEGT. The J segment lost 5 bases and the V segment lost 5 bases, leaving 9 bases of the junction unmatched.

There are a few counts of this clonotype. The chain carries TRBV7-6 and TRBJ2-1; TRBD1 matches at 9 bases. V shed 5 bases, J shed 5 bases, and the junction held 7 bases outside the gene matches. The CDR3 sequence is 15 residues long. Germline loops: CDR1 SGHVS, CDR2 FNYEAQ. The CDR3 region has the DNA TGTGCCAGCAGCCCTACCCGGGACAGGGACAATGAGCAGTTCTTC. This translates into CASSPTRDRDNEQFF.

This clonotype was observed at least ten times. This sequence joins TRBV7-9 and TRBJ2-5; D gene ambiguous. CDR3 length equals 12 residues. Germline V CDR1 and CDR2: SEHNR, FQNEAQ (reference sequence). The V gene lost 1 base and the J gene lost 5 bases, with 5 bases spanning the gap. The chain's CDR3 is CASSLVRETQYF. The DNA for the CDR3 is TGTGCCAGCAGCTTAGTGCGCGAGACCCAGTACTTC.

This chain connects TRBV4-3 to TRBJ2-7, with TRBD2 matching over 7 bases. The CDR3 sequence is 16 residues long. Trimming removed 1 base from V and 5 bases from J; junction bases left unmatched: 11. Germline V gives CDR1 LGHNA, CDR2 YSLEER. The DNA of the CDR3 is TGCGCCAGCAGCCAAGTTGAGGGCGGGAGTAGGGACGAGCAGTACTTC. It specifies CASSQVEGGSRDEQYF.

This chain connects TRBV12-3 or TRBV12-4 to TRBJ1-2; D ambiguous. V was clipped by 4 bases and J by 0 bases, with 9 bases between them. The CDR3 sequence is 14 residues long. As DNA, the CDR3 is TGTGCCAGCAGTTCCAGACTGGCTAACTATGGCTACACCTTC. Its translation: CASSSRLANYGYTF.

This clonotype was observed at least ten times. The chain links TRBV30 to TRBJ2-7; D call uncertain. The length of the CDR3 is 11 residues. Germline CDR1 GTSNPN, CDR2 SVGIG (reference sequence). V dropped 2 bases and J dropped 2 bases, with 4 bases sitting between them. CDR3 in amino acids: CAWSTTYEQYF. CDR3 nucleotide sequence: TGTGCCTGGAGTACGACCTACGAGCAGTACTTC.

This clonotype has more than one count but fewer than ten. The chain couples TRBV7-8 to TRBJ2-7; no clear D gene. The germline CDR1 and CDR2 sequences are SGHVS and FQNEAQ. Trimming removed 4 bases at V and 3 bases at J, with 10 bases between. CDR3 size: 13 residues. CDR3 DNA sequence: TGTGCCAGCAGCTCCTTATCCCTCTACGAGCAGTACTTC. Protein sequence: CASSSLSLYEQYF.

This rearrangement joins TRBV12-3 or TRBV12-4 to TRBJ2-7, with 7 bases matching TRBD1. The CDR3 runs to 16 residues. The V gene end was trimmed by 1 base and the J gene end by 5 bases; junction bases not matched to a gene: 11. CDR3 bases: TGTGCCAGCAGTTTAGACCCTTCCAGGGGGAACCACGAGCAGTACTTC. Translation gives CASSLDPSRGNHEQYF.

This clonotype was detected only a few times. The CDR3 DNA follows: TGTGCCAGCAGCAAGCTTGGGCCCGGGGAATACTCCTACGAGCAGTACTTC. Translating gives CASSKLGPGEYSYEQYF. V is TRBV7-2 and J is TRBJ2-7; D is perhaps TRBD2 (5 bases). Per the germline V gene, CDR1 is SGHTA and CDR2 is FQGNSA. The ends were cut back, 5 bases at V and 0 bases at J, with 20 bases in the middle. The CDR3 length is 17 residues.

In this sample, this clonotype turned up a few times. This sequence joins TRBV6-1 and TRBJ1-1, with 10 positions matching TRBD1. This CDR3 comprises 15 residues. With 5 bases clipped from V and 6 bases from J, the junction kept 9 bases outside the gene matches. Germline loops: CDR1 MNHNS, CDR2 SASEGT. The CDR3 sequence: CASSRPGQGNPEAFF. CDR3 nucleotide sequence: TGTGCCAGCAGTAGACCGGGACAGGGGAATCCTGAAGCTTTCTTT.

Only one count was recorded for this clonotype. This sequence joins TRBV5-5 and TRBJ2-7, with 7 bases matching TRBD1. Trimming at V came to 1 base and at J to 6 bases, leaving 10 bases not matched to a gene. This CDR3 has 15 residues. Germline CDR1 reads SGHKS; CDR2 reads YYEKEE (reference sequence). Here the CDR3 reads CASSLRGQIPAEQYF. CDR3 in DNA: TGTGCCAGCAGCTTGAGGGGACAGATTCCAGCCGAGCAGTACTTC.

This clonotype was recorded a few times. The rearrangement joins TRBV7-9 to TRBJ2-7, with D perhaps being TRBD1 or TRBD2 (5 bases each). Trimming removed 2 bases from V and 1 base from J, with 18 bases in between. The germline V gene has CDR1 SEHNR and CDR2 FQNEAQ (reference sequence). The CDR3 covers 17 residues. CDR3 nucleotides: TGTGCCAGCAGCTTAATGGTGGTGGGACGTTATTCCTACGAGCAGTACTTC. Its protein is CASSLMVVGRYSYEQYF.

The rearrangement links TRBV20-1 to TRBJ2-7, with D perhaps matching TRBD2 (6 bases). Germline CDR1 is DFQATT and CDR2 is SNEGSKA (reference sequence). This CDR3 is 12 amino acids long. V dropped 4 bases and J dropped 5 bases, with 12 bases sitting between them. DNA of the CDR3: TGCAGTGCTAAGGAGGGCCTCAACGAGCAGTACTTC. Amino acid sequence: CSAKEGLNEQYF.

This clonotype appeared a few times. This chain joins TRBV29-1 and TRBJ2-5; D unresolved. Germline V CDR1 and CDR2: SQVTM, ANQGSEA. Between the trimmed V and J ends, which lost 6 bases and 4 bases, there was a span of 18 bases. The CDR3 is 14 amino acids. The chain's CDR3 is CSVALGNRGETQYF. Written as DNA, the CDR3 is TGCAGCGTCGCATTGGGGAATCGTGGAGAGACCCAGTACTTC.

The chain joins TRBV7-2 to TRBJ2-7, with D unclear. The length of the CDR3 is 13 residues. V lost 5 bases, J lost 6 bases, and 14 bases lay in between. Germline assignment: CDR1 SGHTA and CDR2 FQGNSA. CDR3 loop: CASSLDPSLEQYF. The CDR3 nucleotides read TGTGCCAGCAGCCTCGACCCGTCCCTCGAGCAGTACTTC.

The rearrangement links TRBV7-9 to TRBJ2-7; D gene uncertain. Trimming stripped 2 bases from V and 5 bases from J, with 10 bases between. The CDR3 totals 13 residues. The V gene's germline CDR1 is SEHNR and CDR2 FQNEAQ (reference sequence). CDR3 sequence reads: CASSLTPFNEQYF. The CDR3 DNA reads as TGTGCCAGCAGCTTAACCCCTTTCAACGAGCAGTACTTC.

This clonotype came up a few times. This sequence joins TRBV6-1 and TRBJ2-5, with 10 bases aligning to TRBD1. V gave up 6 bases and J gave up 5 bases; unmatched junction bases: 6. CDR1 MNHNS and CDR2 SASEGT come from the germline V gene. The CDR3 totals 14 residues. This CDR3 is CASSQTGGAETQYF. The CDR3 DNA follows: TGTGCCAGCAGCCAGACAGGGGGCGCGGAGACCCAGTACTTC.

The V and J genes are TRBV4-3 and TRBJ2-7; D is possibly TRBD1 (5 bases). From germline, CDR1 is LGHNA and CDR2 YSLEER. V was shortened by 0 bases and J by 2 bases, with 11 bases between the two germline ends. This CDR3 has 15 amino acids. The CDR3 loop reads CASSQDFDSPYEQYF. For the CDR3, the DNA is TGCGCCAGCAGCCAAGATTTTGACAGCCCCTACGAGCAGTACTTC.